The source of this TCR beta chain is a study of CD8 T cells in Susac syndrome. The authors negatively isolated CD8+ and CD4+ T cells and FACS-enriched TEMRA cells. V shed 3 bases and J 4 bases; nucleotides not matched to a gene: 10. The CDR3 runs 16 residues. Germline V CDR1 and CDR2: KGHSH, LQKENI. With random hexamers, reverse transcription was performed on roughly 0.5 to 1 ug of RNA. Using its own MiXCR run on the immunoSEQ multiplex PCR reads, TCRdb lists one record per CDR3 protein. The table lists under 200,000 distinct CDR3 sequences, approximately 95% of them singletons. The chain links TRBV18 to TRBJ2-3, with 7 bases lining up with TRBD2. The TCR was taken from a human donor with Susac syndrome. The specimen sequenced was CD4+ T cells from PBMCs. The CDR3 loop is CASSPQWGGSADTQYF. In nucleotides, the CDR3 is TGTGCCAGCTCACCGCAATGGGGGGGTTCGGCAGATACGCAGTATTTT.